Following are 21 T cell receptor beta chains from one sample sequenced in a study of cytomegalovirus exposure and HLA in healthy donors (dated by TCRdb to about 2017). The receptor library was made with the immunoSEQ multiplex PCR assay. For the multiplex PCR, a mixture combining 60 forward primers for TCR Vbeta segments and 13 reverse primers for TCR Jbeta segments was used. Sourced from immuneACCESS, this table was stored by TCRdb with only in-frame sequences that have V and J called. A share of the clones is absent; for the studies checked, an unresolved V gene accounts for under half, and the remainder has no known explanation. A total of 150,000 to 200,000 clones appear in this sample, approximately 12% of them only once. The ten most abundant clones make up approximately 8.4% of the sample. Input material: PBMCs. The receptor set was obtained from a man in his fifties or sixties in good health and CMV-seropositive.

This clone showed up just a few times. V and J are TRBV19 and TRBJ2-6; D remains unclear. Germline CDR1 LNHDA, CDR2 SQIVND (reference sequence). The CDR3 length is 16 residues. V was shortened by 2 bases and J by 0 bases, with 8 bases between the two germline ends. CDR3 loop: CASSISRFSGANVLTF. The DNA of the CDR3 is TGTGCCAGTAGTATATCTCGTTTCTCTGGGGCCAACGTCCTGACTTTC.

V usage is TRBV28 and J usage is TRBJ1-5, with D unclear. There are 14 residues in the CDR3. Trimming pared 4 bases from V and 1 base from J, leaving 8 bases between. CDR1 is MDHEN, CDR2 SYDVKM, per germline. CDR3 sequence (DNA): TGTGCCAGCAGTTCCACTTTAAGCAATCAGCCCCAGCATTTT. Amino acid sequence: CASSSTLSNQPQHF.

This clone was seen more than once but under ten times. This chain links TRBV5-1 with TRBJ2-7; D is possibly TRBD1 (6 bases). The CDR3 consists of 14 residues. CDR1 SGHRS and CDR2 YFSETQ come from the germline V gene. Deletions cut 4 bases from V and 9 bases from J, with 20 bases between. CDR3 loop: CASSGSRTETGQYF. CDR3 coding DNA: TGCGCCAGCAGCGGTTCTAGGACAGAAACCGGGCAGTACTTC.

Remarks on this clone: This sample also contains other DNA sequences that code for the same CDR3. The rearrangement joins TRBV30 to TRBJ2-2, with unresolved D. The CDR3 spans 14 residues. V lost 0 bases, J lost 4 bases, and 9 bases lay in between. CDR1 and CDR2 (germline): GTSNPN, SVGIG (reference sequence). In DNA form, the CDR3 reads TGTGCCTGGAGTGTAAGCCCATTCACCGGGGAGCTGTTTTTT. Translation gives CAWSVSPFTGELFF.

The V call is TRBV7-2, the J call TRBJ2-3; D is perhaps TRBD2 (6 bases). Trimming left V 6 bases short and J 0 bases short, with 13 bases between. CDR1 is SGHTA and CDR2 is FQGNSA in the germline V gene. This CDR3 contains 15 residues. The CDR3 here is CASRFAAGSTDTQYF. The CDR3, as DNA: TGTGCCAGCAGATTTGCAGCGGGTAGCACAGATACGCAGTATTTT.

This clone was picked up a small number of times. The rearrangement uses TRBV19 and TRBJ1-6; no firm D call. With 5 bases removed from V and 8 bases from J, the gap between germline ends came to 13 bases. This CDR3 region has 14 residues. Germline V lookup: CDR1 LNHDA, CDR2 SQIVND (reference sequence). CDR3 nucleotide sequence: TGTGCCAGTAGTGTGGACTATGGGGATTCACCCCTCCACTTT. Encoded protein: CASSVDYGDSPLHF.

This clone came up a few times. The V and J genes are TRBV6-1 and TRBJ2-1, with 7 bases matching TRBD1. Trimming at V came to 3 bases and at J to 7 bases, leaving 9 bases not matched to a gene. The germline V gene encodes CDR1 MNHNS and CDR2 SASEGT. This CDR3 region has 15 residues. The CDR3 is CASSETGTRRNEQFF. The CDR3 DNA sequence: TGTGCCAGCAGTGAGACAGGGACAAGGAGGAATGAGCAGTTCTTC.

This clone has more than one count but fewer than ten. V is TRBV5-1 and J is TRBJ2-1; D perhaps matches TRBD2 (6 bases). This CDR3 spans 15 amino acids. Germline V gene data show CDR1 as SGHRS and CDR2 as YFSETQ. Trimming took 3 bases from V and 6 from J, leaving 16 bases between them. The CDR3 reads CASSSNGKGGNEQFF. The CDR3 nucleotides are TGCGCCAGCAGCTCCAACGGCAAGGGAGGCAATGAGCAGTTCTTC.

The chain carries TRBV5-1 and TRBJ2-3; the D gene is possibly TRBD2 (5 bases). This CDR3 contains 12 residues. Between the trimmed V and J ends, which lost 9 bases and 5 bases, there was a span of 13 bases. In germline, CDR1 is SGHRS, CDR2 YFSETQ. CDR3 sequence (DNA): TGCGCCACCAGGTCTGCGGGAGATACGCAGTATTTT. Translated: CATRSAGDTQYF.

The V gene is TRBV6-5, the J gene TRBJ1-6, with 7 bases lining up with TRBD1. The ends lost 1 base at V and 8 bases at J; junction bases unmatched: 5. Germline CDR1 reads MNHEY; CDR2 reads SVGAGI. The CDR3 has 15 residues. The CDR3 loop is CASSYFRQGHSPLHF. CDR3 nucleotides: TGTGCCAGCAGTTACTTCCGACAGGGCCATTCACCCCTCCACTTT.

The chain combines TRBV5-8 with TRBJ1-1, with TRBD1 matching 7 bases. Looked up from germline, CDR1 is SGHTS and CDR2 is YDEGEE. This CDR3 has 14 residues. The V and J ends lost 1 base and 5 bases, in that order; junction bases with no gene match: 5. The CDR3 spells CASSLKGANTEAFF. CDR3 nucleotide sequence: TGTGCCAGCAGCTTGAAGGGGGCGAATACTGAAGCTTTCTTT. Looking up the rest from reference TRBV5-8 and TRBJ1-1 gives the full variable domain: EAGVTQSPTHLIKTRGQQATLRCSPISGHTSVYWYQQALGLGLQFLLWYDEGEERNRGNFPPRFSGRQFPNYSSELNVNALELEDSALYLCASSLKGANTEAFFGQGTRLTVV.

The V gene is TRBV11-3, the J gene TRBJ1-4; 9 bases are a match to TRBD1. J gave up 5 bases and V 4 bases, and 8 bases lay outside the gene matches. Germline V gene lookup returns CDR1 SGHNT and CDR2 YENEEA. This CDR3 region has 16 residues. For the CDR3, the DNA is TGTGCCAGCAGCTACGAGGGGACAGGGCTCAATGAAAAACTGTTTTTT. It specifies CASSYEGTGLNEKLFF.

This clone was detected a few times. This chain connects TRBV13 to TRBJ2-7; 8 nucleotides align to TRBD2. V shed 2 bases, J shed 3 bases, and the junction held 3 bases outside the gene matches. CDR1 PRHDT and CDR2 FYEKMQ come from the germline V gene (reference sequence). This CDR3 spans 14 amino acids. CDR3 sequence (DNA): TGTGCCAGCAGCTTACAGGGACTAGACTACGAGCAGTACTTC. Protein sequence: CASSLQGLDYEQYF.

The chain joins TRBV6-4 to TRBJ2-1; TRBD1 matches 12 bases. The CDR3 has 15 residues. Looked up from germline, CDR1 is MRHNA and CDR2 is SNTAGT. The trim removed 4 bases at V and 8 bases at J, leaving 6 bases unmatched. The CDR3, as DNA: TGTGCCAGCAGTGTCCGGGACAGGGGGCTAGATGAGCAGTTCTTC. Protein: CASSVRDRGLDEQFF.

The sample holds a few counts of this clone. The rearrangement links TRBV6-6 to TRBJ1-5; D gene uncertain. CDR1 MNHNY and CDR2 SVGAGI come from the germline V gene (reference sequence). This CDR3 has 13 amino acids. V dropped 8 bases and J dropped 5 bases, with 13 bases sitting between them. The CDR3 is CASQVLVYQPQHF. For the CDR3, the DNA is TGTGCCAGCCAGGTTTTAGTTTATCAGCCCCAGCATTTT.

The rearrangement joins TRBV7-9 to TRBJ2-1, with 10 bases matching TRBD2. V shed 3 bases and J 5 bases; nucleotides not matched to a gene: 4. The CDR3 is made up of 15 amino acids. From germline, CDR1 is SEHNR and CDR2 FQNEAQ (reference sequence). CDR3 DNA sequence: TGTGCCAGCAGCTTTAGCGGGGGGTTTAACAATGAGCAGTTCTTC. This translates into CASSFSGGFNNEQFF.

This clone was observed a handful of times. The chain carries TRBV5-6 and TRBJ2-3; D might be TRBD2 (5 bases). V gave up 0 bases and J gave up 2 bases, with 10 bases separating them. There are 15 residues in the CDR3. Germline lookup yields CDR1 SGHDT and CDR2 YYEEEE. The CDR3 DNA sequence: TGTGCCAGCAGCTTGGAAGGCGGGCCCACAGATACGCAGTATTTT. It is translated as CASSLEGGPTDTQYF.

This clone was counted between two and nine times. The chain is built from TRBV4-2 and TRBJ1-2; D gene ambiguous. The CDR3 sequence is 18 residues long. The germline V and J ends were trimmed by 0 bases and 4 bases, with 21 bases remaining between them. Germline assignment: CDR1 LGHNA and CDR2 YNFKEQ. The CDR3 protein is CASSQDPDTQLVGYGYTF. CDR3 DNA: TGTGCCAGCAGCCAAGATCCCGACACCCAACTTGTGGGCTATGGCTACACCTTC.

The count of this clone is one. The V gene is TRBV5-1, the J gene TRBJ2-5; D perhaps matches TRBD1 (6 bases). The V end was cut by 4 bases, the J end by 1 base, with 14 bases between. This CDR3 contains 15 residues. CDR1 is SGHRS, CDR2 YFSETQ, per germline. The CDR3 DNA sequence: TGCGCCAGCAGCACCCCTGACAGGTTCCAAGAGACCCAGTACTTC. As protein: CASSTPDRFQETQYF.

This clone showed up just a few times. The chain is built from TRBV29-1 and TRBJ2-5; 8 bases map to TRBD2. Germline V CDR1 and CDR2: SQVTM, ANQGSEA. Unmatched junction bases numbered 7, after V lost 8 bases and J lost 5 bases. The CDR3 sequence is 12 residues long. CDR3 region: CSHGGAQETQYF. The CDR3 region has the DNA TGCAGCCACGGGGGGGCCCAGGAGACCCAGTACTTC.

The chain joins TRBV4-3 to TRBJ2-2; TRBD2 agrees at 13 bases. The CDR3 covers 17 residues. With 2 bases clipped from V and 5 bases from J, the junction kept 5 bases outside the gene matches. The V gene's germline CDR1 is LGHNA and CDR2 YSLEER. The CDR3 bases are TGCGCCAGCAGCCAACTTCCGGGACTAGCGGGGACCGGGGAGCTGTTTTTT. Protein: CASSQLPGLAGTGELFF.